Listed here is a single T cell receptor beta chain. Its antigen is as yet unknown. Per germline, CDR1 SGHRS and CDR2 YFSETQ. This CDR3 spans 14 amino acids. With 3 bases removed from V and 1 base from J, the gap between germline ends came to 10 bases. These data come from a study of OX40 agonist ivuxolimab in advanced cancers. Looking at the study overall: Partial responses occurred in three patients (one hepatocellular carcinoma, two cutaneous melanoma).

Only in-frame clones appear in the TCRdb table, and some are missing; sequencing was by immunoSEQ multiplex PCR. Counted here are approximately 87,000 clones, around nine tenths occurring once; the ten biggest clones make up under 0.95%. Study conclusions and caveats: Average numbers of expanded clones were greater in CD8+ T cells than in CD4+.

The rearrangement joins TRBV5-1 to TRBJ2-5; no definite D call. The TCR originated in an adult with an advanced solid tumor such as melanoma, head and neck, liver or kidney cancer. The source material was CD4+ or CD8+ T cells sorted from blood, sampled in a trial of the OX40 agonist ivuxolimab. Written as DNA, the CDR3 is TGCGCCAGCAGCTCGAAACCTAGCCAAGAGACCCAGTACTTC. Its translation: CASSSKPSQETQYF. Drawing the rest from reference TRBV5-1 and TRBJ2-5, the complete variable domain is KAGVTQTPRYLIKTRGQQVTLSCSPISGHRSVSWYQQTPGQGLQFLFEYFSETQRNKGNFPGRFSGRQFSNSRSEMNVSTLELGDSALYLCASSSKPSQETQYFGPGTRLLVL.